Listed here are 18 T cell receptor beta chains from one sample, sequenced in a study of T-cell reconstitution after alpha-beta-depleted transplantation in children. Researchers prepared the TCRbeta library using unique molecular identifiers, the study reports. TCRdb re-derived calls from the PCR reads in MiXCR, one entry per CDR3 protein. The data hold 700,000 to 850,000 distinct CDR3 sequences, with approximately 15% observed a single time. This specimen was PBMCs, mostly from graft donor cells, taken 360 days after TCRalphabeta/CD19-depleted stem cell transplant. These receptors were collected from a male patient aged 10 to 17 who had a stem cell transplant for acute lymphoblastic leukemia, so the T cells may come from the graft donor.

Ten or more counts support this clonotype. The chain employs TRBV5-1 and TRBJ2-1; possibly TRBD2 for D (5 bases). This CDR3 is 13 amino acids long. Germline V gene lookup returns CDR1 SGHRS and CDR2 YFSETQ. V was shortened by 0 bases and J by 6 bases, with 7 bases between the two germline ends. DNA for the CDR3: TGCGCCAGCAGCTTGGTGGGAGCCAATGAGCAGTTCTTC. Amino acid sequence: CASSLVGANEQFF. The full variable domain, its missing parts supplied by reference TRBV5-1 and TRBJ2-1, is KAGVTQTPRYLIKTRGQQVTLSCSPISGHRSVSWYQQTPGQGLQFLFEYFSETQRNKGNFPGRFSGRQFSNSRSEMNVSTLELGDSALYLCASSLVGANEQFFGPGTRLTVL.

This chain links TRBV21-1 with TRBJ2-1. TRBV21-1 is shown as a pseudogene. The CDR3 runs to 14 residues. CDR3 in amino acids: CASSLCDLLNEQFF. CDR3 DNA sequence: TGTGCCAGCAGCCTCTGCGACCTCCTAAATGAGCAGTTCTTC.

In this sample, this clonotype turned up many times. The chain couples TRBV4-2 to TRBJ2-2; weak D call: TRBD2 (6 bases). Germline-derived CDR1 and CDR2 are LGHNA and YNFKEQ. The CDR3 covers 16 residues. The V end lost 1 base, the J end lost 3 bases, and 12 bases lay between the germline ends. CDR3 sequence: CASSQVGTGHTGELFF. The CDR3 DNA is TGTGCCAGCAGCCAAGTGGGGACTGGACACACCGGGGAGCTGTTTTTT.

This clonotype was recorded a few times. The chain employs TRBV15 and TRBJ1-1; D is undetermined. Germline V gene lookup returns CDR1 LNHNV and CDR2 YYDKDF (reference sequence). V was cut by 0 bases and J by 6 bases, with 8 bases left in between. The CDR3 is 13 amino acids. The CDR3 loop is CATSRDPGSEAFF. The DNA of the CDR3 is TGTGCCACCAGCAGAGATCCGGGCTCTGAAGCTTTCTTT.

This sequence joins TRBV4-1 and TRBJ2-7, with D uncertain. This CDR3 contains 14 residues. The V gene's germline CDR1 is MGHRA and CDR2 YSYEKL. V lost 0 bases to trimming and J lost 5 bases, with 11 bases between them. As DNA, the CDR3 is TGCGCCAGCAGCCAAGATTCCCTAGGCGACGAGCAGTACTTC. Protein sequence: CASSQDSLGDEQYF.

For the CDR3, the DNA is TGTGCCAGCAGCTTGCAACTAGCGGGGTTATACAATGAGCAGTTCTTC. This codes for CASSLQLAGLYNEQFF. V and J are TRBV5-5 and TRBJ2-1, with 10 bases matching TRBD2. V trimming: 1 base; J trimming: 4 bases; junction bases outside the gene matches: 5. Germline CDR1 SGHKS, CDR2 YYEKEE (reference sequence). This CDR3 region has 16 residues.

The V gene is TRBV19, the J gene TRBJ1-2; 9 positions match TRBD1. With V trimmed by 5 bases and J by 10 bases, 11 bases remained unmatched. The CDR3 contains 14 residues. Per the germline V gene, CDR1 is LNHDA and CDR2 is SQIVND (reference sequence). As DNA, the CDR3 is TGTGCCAGTAGTCCCTCCCGGGACAGGGCCAACTACACCTTC. It translates to CASSPSRDRANYTF.

This clonotype turned up a few times. The V gene is TRBV2, the J gene TRBJ1-5; perhaps TRBD1 as D (5 bases). V dropped 7 bases and J dropped 1 base, with 8 bases sitting between them. CDR3 length: 13 residues. Per the germline V gene, CDR1 is SNHLY and CDR2 is FYNNEI. CDR3 in amino acids: CASKTVSNQPQHF. CDR3 nucleotide sequence: TGTGCCAGCAAGACAGTCAGCAATCAGCCCCAGCATTTT.

This clonotype was seen a handful of times. The chain has TRBV7-9 and TRBJ2-1; 15 positions agree with TRBD2. The length of the CDR3 is 16 residues. The germline V gene has CDR1 SEHNR and CDR2 FQNEAQ (reference sequence). V was pared by 4 bases and J by 3 bases, with 1 base of the junction left unmatched. Here the CDR3 reads CASSWTSGRDYNEQFF. For the CDR3, the DNA is TGTGCCAGCAGCTGGACTAGCGGGAGGGACTACAATGAGCAGTTCTTC.

The chain joins TRBV12-3 or TRBV12-4 to TRBJ2-6; D not resolved. Trimming pared 7 bases from V and 0 bases from J, leaving 10 bases between. The CDR3 runs 15 residues. CDR3 residues: CASILWDSGANVLTF. CDR3 nucleotides: TGTGCCAGCATTCTCTGGGACTCTGGGGCCAACGTCCTGACTTTC.

The rearrangement uses TRBV19 and TRBJ2-1, with TRBD2 identical over 11 bases. The CDR3 runs 15 residues. The V and J ends lost 4 bases and 11 bases, in that order; junction bases with no gene match: 10. Germline V gives CDR1 LNHDA, CDR2 SQIVND (reference sequence). CDR3 sequence: CASSRIAGGYDKQFF. The CDR3, as DNA: TGTGCCAGTAGTAGAATAGCGGGAGGGTACGACAAGCAGTTCTTC.

The table lists this clonotype with many counts. This rearrangement joins TRBV20-1 to TRBJ2-3, with TRBD1 identical over 8 bases. The germline gives CDR1 DFQATT, CDR2 SNEGSKA (reference sequence). The CDR3 contains 14 residues. V shed 5 bases and J 1 base; nucleotides not matched to a gene: 5. The DNA for the CDR3 is TGCAGTGCTCCGGGACAGGTGGGCACAGATACGCAGTATTTT. It is translated as CSAPGQVGTDTQYF.

The sample holds a few counts of this clonotype. The chain uses TRBV4-1 and TRBJ2-7, with D tentatively TRBD1 (6 bases). The CDR3 length is 14 residues. Germline lookup yields CDR1 MGHRA and CDR2 YSYEKL. Trimming left V 1 base short and J 4 bases short, with 11 bases between. The CDR3 DNA sequence: TGCGCCAGCAGCCAAGGCAGGGGCGGGTACGAGCAGTACTTC. This codes for CASSQGRGGYEQYF.

The chain couples TRBV2 to TRBJ1-1; D is uncertain. The V end lost 4 bases, the J end lost 3 bases, and 12 bases lay between the germline ends. The CDR3 consists of 14 residues. Germline V gene lookup returns CDR1 SNHLY and CDR2 FYNNEI. The chain's CDR3 is CASSGRQWHTEAFF. DNA of the CDR3: TGTGCCAGCAGTGGACGCCAATGGCACACTGAAGCTTTCTTT. The full variable domain, with the rest looked up from reference TRBV2 and TRBJ1-1, is EPEVTQTPSHQVTQMGQEVILRCVPISNHLYFYWYRQILGQKVEFLVSFYNNEISEKSEIFDDQFSVERPDGSNFTLKIRSTKLEDSAMYFCASSGRQWHTEAFFGQGTRLTVV.

The rearrangement uses TRBV7-8 and TRBJ2-7; D gene ambiguous. The CDR3 sequence is 15 residues long. CDR1 SGHVS and CDR2 FQNEAQ come from the germline V gene. The germline V and J ends were trimmed by 3 bases and 4 bases, with 16 bases remaining between them. In nucleotides, the CDR3 is TGTGCCAGCAGCTTCCGGGCTACCCGCCCTTACGAGCAGTACTTC. Its protein product is CASSFRATRPYEQYF. The full variable domain, its missing parts supplied by reference TRBV7-8 and TRBJ2-7, is GAGVSQSPRYKVAKRGQDVALRCDPISGHVSLFWYQQALGQGPEFLTYFQNEAQLDKSGLPSDRFFAERPEGSVSTLKIQRTQQEDSAVYLCASSFRATRPYEQYFGPGTRLTVT.

The V gene is TRBV12-3 or TRBV12-4, the J gene TRBJ1-2; D may be TRBD1 (6 bases). V shed 3 bases and J shed 12 bases, with 11 bases lying between them. This CDR3 is built from 11 residues. The CDR3 spells CASSLGHGNTF. CDR3 in DNA: TGTGCCAGCAGTTTGGGACACGGAAACACCTTC.

This clonotype was seen once. The J gene is TRBJ1-2, the V gene TRBV4-1, with TRBD1 as a possible D gene (5 bases). The CDR3 length is 16 residues. V lost 1 base to trimming and J lost 5 bases, with 17 bases between them. Germline V gives CDR1 MGHRA, CDR2 YSYEKL. CDR3 sequence (DNA): TGCGCCAGCAGCCAAGGCCCAGGGAAAGAGAAGTATGGCTACACCTTC. Translation: CASSQGPGKEKYGYTF.

At least ten counts were recorded for this clonotype. V usage is TRBV20-1 and J usage is TRBJ2-2; TRBD1 might be the D (5 bases). CDR1 is DFQATT and CDR2 is SNEGSKA in the germline V gene (reference sequence). Trimming removed 3 bases from V and 1 base from J, with 9 bases in between. The CDR3 runs to 14 residues. The CDR3 loop reads CSARRQGNTGELFF. The CDR3, as DNA: TGCAGTGCTAGGAGGCAGGGGAACACCGGGGAGCTGTTTTTT.